The T cell receptor (beta chain) under discussion was sequenced for a study of T-cell memory formation after mild COVID-19. Study context: Clusters of TCRs were largely donor specific.

Study-level findings and limits: Clones that contracted clustered mainly in CM and EM if CD4+ and in EMRA if CD8+.

About this clonotype itself: Its antigen is not identified.

The TCR alpha and TCR beta cDNA libraries, bearing sample barcodes and UMIs, were generated by 5'RACE using constant-segment primers. TCRdb fed the 5' RACE reads into MiXCR, producing one record per CDR3 protein. The sample has roughly 560,000 distinct CDR3 sequences, roughly 20% seen once. V lost 3 bases and J lost 7; bases outside the gene matches: 9. The CDR3 is 16 residues long. The source of this sequence is an adult woman who had mild COVID-19 (a few samples of this study predate the infection). Cell type and time point are not known. The sequencing input was PBMCs or a T cell subset sorted from them (not recorded which). The chain uses TRBV12-3 or TRBV12-4 and TRBJ1-4, with 9 positions matching TRBD1. Here the CDR3 reads CASSLGGTGLGEKLFF. As DNA, the CDR3 is TGTGCCAGCAGTTTGGGCGGGACAGGGCTTGGTGAAAAACTGTTTTTT.